One and the same sample provided the 25 T cell receptor beta chains below, sequenced in a study of blood T cell repertoires in COVID-19. Sequenced by immunoSEQ multiplex PCR; TCRdb stores in-frame clones only, minus some. The table lists roughly 100,000 clones, about 90% of them singletons. The specimen was peripheral blood. Receptors were obtained from a human donor in a cohort sampled during active COVID-19.

The chain is built from TRBV5-4 and TRBJ1-1; TRBD1 matches 7 bases. V was clipped by 5 bases and J by 3 bases; unmatched bases: 7. This CDR3 is built from 14 residues. Germline lookup yields CDR1 SGHNT and CDR2 YYREEE (reference sequence). CDR3 region: CASSFQGVDTEAFF. CDR3 DNA sequence: TGTGCCAGCAGTTTCCAGGGGGTGGACACTGAAGCTTTCTTT.

The chain combines TRBV27 with TRBJ2-7; 7 positions match TRBD1. Germline trimming cut 3 bases from V and 3 bases from J; bases unmatched to any gene: 11. This CDR3 contains 16 residues. Germline loops: CDR1 MNHEY, CDR2 SMNVEV (reference sequence). The chain's CDR3 is CASSFSTGERSYEQYF. The CDR3 nucleotides read TGTGCCAGCAGTTTCTCTACAGGGGAACGAAGCTACGAGCAGTACTTC.

The chain carries TRBV5-1 and TRBJ1-2; 12 bases fit TRBD1. In germline, CDR1 is SGHRS, CDR2 YFSETQ. The CDR3 consists of 17 residues. V dropped 6 bases and J dropped 6; count of bases not matched to a gene: 15. The CDR3 loop reads CASTHTGTGGAGDGYTF. The DNA for the CDR3 is TGCGCCAGCACTCACACCGGGACAGGGGGCGCCGGTGATGGCTACACCTTC.

This chain connects TRBV4-2 to TRBJ2-1, with 15 bases fitting TRBD2. V lost 2 bases to trimming and J lost 12 bases; unmatched junction nucleotides: 5. The CDR3 runs 15 residues. The germline gives CDR1 LGHNA, CDR2 YNFKEQ. CDR3 residues: CASSQLGLAGGLQFF. The CDR3 DNA reads TGTGCCAGCAGCCAATTGGGACTAGCGGGAGGTCTGCAGTTCTTC.

The rearrangement uses TRBV4-3 and TRBJ2-7, with TRBD2 identical over 9 bases. Germline V gene data show CDR1 as LGHNA and CDR2 as YSLEER. This CDR3 region has 17 residues. After removal of 0 bases from V and 3 bases from J, the junction contained 9 bases not matched to a gene. The CDR3 DNA is TGCGCCAGCAGCCAAGAGGGGCCGCTAGCGGGAAGCTACGAGCAGTACTTC. This codes for CASSQEGPLAGSYEQYF.

The chain recombines TRBV6-6 with TRBJ1-4; 9 bases are a match to TRBD1. The CDR3 has 15 residues. The V gene end was trimmed by 6 bases and the J gene end by 5 bases; junction bases not matched to a gene: 7. Germline V gene lookup returns CDR1 MNHNY and CDR2 SVGAGI (reference sequence). This chain's CDR3 is CASRLTGTGNEKLFF. The CDR3 coding sequence is TGTGCCAGCAGACTTACCGGGACAGGGAATGAAAAACTGTTTTTT.

The chain carries TRBV6-5 and TRBJ2-7; maybe TRBD1 (6 bases). CDR3 size: 14 residues. CDR1 is MNHEY, CDR2 SVGAGI, per germline. Trimming stripped 4 bases from V and 1 base from J, with 11 bases between. CDR3 protein: CASSSGRGSYEQYF. The CDR3 region has the DNA TGTGCCAGCAGTTCGGGAAGGGGGTCCTACGAGCAGTACTTC.

V is TRBV4-2 and J is TRBJ2-3; possibly TRBD2 for D (5 bases). Germline assignment: CDR1 LGHNA and CDR2 YNFKEQ. The CDR3 is made up of 14 amino acids. The V gene lost 1 base and the J gene lost 5 bases, with 10 bases spanning the gap. The CDR3 sequence: CASSQGIGGDTQYF. The CDR3 nucleotides are TGTGCCAGCAGCCAAGGTATCGGAGGAGATACGCAGTATTTT.

In DNA form, the CDR3 reads TGTGCCAGCAGCTTAGGTGGGGCCCCCACCGGAAGGGAGACCCAGTACTTC. This encodes CASSLGGAPTGRETQYF. The rearrangement links TRBV7-2 to TRBJ2-5; D is possibly TRBD1 (5 bases). Looked up from germline, CDR1 is SGHTA and CDR2 is FQGNSA. The CDR3 contains 17 residues. Trimming shortened V by 1 base and J by 5 bases, and 20 bases separated the two germline ends. Using reference TRBV7-2 and TRBJ2-5 for the parts outside the CDR3, the full variable domain is GAGVSQSPSNKVTEKGKDVELRCDPISGHTALYWYRQSLGQGLEFLIYFQGNSAPDKSGLPSDRFSAERTGGSVSTLTIQRTQQEDSAVYLCASSLGGAPTGRETQYFGPGTRLLVL.

The rearrangement joins TRBV28 to TRBJ1-3; tentatively, D is TRBD1 (5 bases). This CDR3 has 16 residues. In germline, CDR1 is MDHEN, CDR2 SYDVKM. The V and J ends lost 6 bases and 4 bases respectively, with 19 bases between them. The CDR3, as DNA: TGTGCCAGCAGCTGGGGCCTCACAGTCCCGGGAAACACCATATATTTT. Translation gives CASSWGLTVPGNTIYF.

The chain uses TRBV21-1 and TRBJ2-7; the tabulated D call, TRBD1, remains unverified against the DNA. TRBV21-1 has pseudogene status. CDR3 length: 20 residues. Here the CDR3 DNA reads TGTGCCAGCAGAATAAACCTGATGGTGCCCCACCGACAGGGAACCTACGAGCAGTACTTC. It yields the protein CASRINLMVPHRQGTYEQYF.

Note on this clone: This same CDR3 is encoded by further DNA sequences in the sample. The chain links TRBV6-5 to TRBJ1-1; 8 bases line up with TRBD1. The CDR3 loop spans 14 amino acids. Per the germline V gene, CDR1 is MNHEY and CDR2 is SVGAGI. Trimming cost V 2 bases and J 1 base; bases outside gene matches: 0. The CDR3 DNA follows: TGTGCCAGCAGTTACGACAGGGGGAACACTGAAGCTTTCTTT. Encoded protein: CASSYDRGNTEAFF.

V usage is TRBV5-5 and J usage is TRBJ2-2; D is possibly TRBD1 (6 bases). V lost 2 bases, J lost 1 base, and 9 bases lay in between. In germline, CDR1 is SGHKS, CDR2 YYEKEE (reference sequence). This CDR3 comprises 15 residues. The CDR3 DNA is TGTGCCAGCAGCTTTCTCAGGGGGAACACCGGGGAGCTGTTTTTT. Its translation is CASSFLRGNTGELFF.

This clone showed up just once. The chain couples TRBV15 to TRBJ2-1, with D possibly matching TRBD2 (5 bases). V was pared by 2 bases and J by 6 bases, with 20 bases between. The germline V gene encodes CDR1 LNHNV and CDR2 YYDKDF (reference sequence). This CDR3 has 17 residues. CDR3 DNA: TGTGCCACCAGCAGACCTGGGCGGAGGTGGGGTTTCAATGAGCAGTTCTTC. Residues: CATSRPGRRWGFNEQFF.

The CDR3 nucleotides read TGTGCCAGCAGTGAATATCTGGCGAACACTGAAGCTTTCTTT. It translates to CASSEYLANTEAFF. The chain links TRBV25-1 to TRBJ1-1; D is ambiguous. Germline loops: CDR1 MGHDK, CDR2 SYGVNS. Trimming took 0 bases from V and 1 from J, leaving 6 bases between them. The CDR3 has 14 residues. Looking up the rest from reference TRBV25-1 and TRBJ1-1 gives the full variable domain: EADIYQTPRYLVIGTGKKITLECSQTMGHDKMYWYQQDPGMELHLIHYSYGVNSTEKGDLSSESTVSRIRTEHFPLTLESARPSHTSQYLCASSEYLANTEAFFGQGTRLTVV.

The rearrangement links TRBV4-1 to TRBJ2-3, with 8 bases that match TRBD2. This CDR3 comprises 15 residues. Germline V gene sequence: CDR1 MGHRA, CDR2 YSYEKL. V was clipped by 4 bases and J by 4 bases; unmatched bases: 7. CDR3 DNA sequence: TGCGCCAGCAGCCCCGGTGCGGGAGGAGCAGATACGCAGTATTTT. Its protein product is CASSPGAGGADTQYF.

CDR3 in amino acids: CASSHNGGMNTGELFF. In DNA form, the CDR3 reads TGTGCCAGCAGCCACAATGGGGGGATGAACACCGGGGAGCTGTTTTTT. This rearrangement joins TRBV5-4 to TRBJ2-2; possibly TRBD2 for D (6 bases). CDR1 is SGHNT, CDR2 YYREEE, per germline (reference sequence). The CDR3 totals 16 residues. With 4 bases removed from V and 1 base from J, the gap between germline ends came to 14 bases.

The chain combines TRBV6-5 with TRBJ2-7; D perhaps matches TRBD1 (6 bases). The CDR3 consists of 12 residues. The V gene's germline CDR1 is MNHEY and CDR2 SVGAGI. The V end lost 6 bases, the J end lost 3 bases, and 9 bases lay between the germline ends. This CDR3 is CASRTGFYEQYF. The DNA for the CDR3 is TGTGCCAGCAGGACAGGTTTCTACGAGCAGTACTTC.

V is TRBV28 and J is TRBJ1-5; 8 bases are shared with TRBD1. V was pared by 8 bases and J by 5 bases, with 11 bases of the junction left unmatched. CDR3 length: 15 residues. The V gene's germline CDR1 is MDHEN and CDR2 SYDVKM. The CDR3 DNA follows: TGTGCCAGCTGGAGGGCAGGGGGCCTGCATCAGCCCCAGCATTTT. Amino acid sequence: CASWRAGGLHQPQHF.

This rearrangement joins TRBV5-1 to TRBJ1-6, with TRBD1 as a possible D gene (5 bases). Trimming left V 4 bases short and J 0 bases short, with 11 bases between. The CDR3 has 16 residues. The V gene's germline CDR1 is SGHRS and CDR2 YFSETQ. The CDR3 loop is CASSPAGGSYNSPLHF. The CDR3 bases are TGCGCCAGCAGCCCGGCGGGGGGCTCCTATAATTCACCCCTCCACTTT.

The chain carries TRBV3-1 (or the pseudogene TRBV3-2) and TRBJ1-2, with a weak D call TRBD1 (5 bases). Germline V lookup: CDR1 LGHDT, CDR2 YNNKEL (reference sequence). The V end was cut by 0 bases, the J end by 8 bases, with 10 bases between. CDR3 length: 13 amino acids. The CDR3 sequence is CASSQDWGVGYTF. CDR3 in DNA: TGTGCCAGCAGCCAAGATTGGGGGGTGGGCTACACCTTC.

V is TRBV10-3 and J is TRBJ2-1; the match to TRBD2 covers 9 bases. The CDR3 has 14 residues. The germline CDR1 and CDR2 sequences are ENHRY and SYGVKD. V shed 5 bases and J 3 bases; nucleotides not matched to a gene: 2. This CDR3 reads CAISRGGGYNEQFF. DNA of the CDR3: TGTGCCATCAGTCGCGGGGGGGGCTACAATGAGCAGTTCTTC.

This chain uses TRBV6-6 with TRBJ1-1; maybe TRBD1 (6 bases). The CDR3 consists of 13 residues. The V gene lost 6 bases and the J gene lost 5 bases, with 13 bases spanning the gap. Germline V gene sequence: CDR1 MNHNY, CDR2 SVGAGI (reference sequence). CDR3 loop: CASRTHRETEAFF. DNA for the CDR3: TGTGCCAGCAGAACCCACAGGGAGACTGAAGCTTTCTTT.

The CDR3 loop is CASSPGTAYGYTF. The DNA for the CDR3 is TGTGCCAGCAGCCCCGGGACAGCGTATGGCTACACCTTC. The chain uses TRBV3-1 (or the pseudogene TRBV3-2) and TRBJ1-2; 7 nucleotides align to TRBD1. In germline, CDR1 is LGHDT, CDR2 YNNKEL (reference sequence). The CDR3 has 13 residues. Losses at the gene ends were 4 bases for V and 5 bases for J; bases not matched to a gene: 4.

The chain is built from TRBV2 and TRBJ1-2; D unresolved. Trimming stripped 7 bases from V and 8 bases from J, with 11 bases between. Per the germline V gene, CDR1 is SNHLY and CDR2 is FYNNEI. This CDR3 is built from 11 residues. In nucleotides, the CDR3 is TGTGCCAGCAAGAAGGAGTCGGGCTACACCTTC. This sequence encodes CASKKESGYTF.